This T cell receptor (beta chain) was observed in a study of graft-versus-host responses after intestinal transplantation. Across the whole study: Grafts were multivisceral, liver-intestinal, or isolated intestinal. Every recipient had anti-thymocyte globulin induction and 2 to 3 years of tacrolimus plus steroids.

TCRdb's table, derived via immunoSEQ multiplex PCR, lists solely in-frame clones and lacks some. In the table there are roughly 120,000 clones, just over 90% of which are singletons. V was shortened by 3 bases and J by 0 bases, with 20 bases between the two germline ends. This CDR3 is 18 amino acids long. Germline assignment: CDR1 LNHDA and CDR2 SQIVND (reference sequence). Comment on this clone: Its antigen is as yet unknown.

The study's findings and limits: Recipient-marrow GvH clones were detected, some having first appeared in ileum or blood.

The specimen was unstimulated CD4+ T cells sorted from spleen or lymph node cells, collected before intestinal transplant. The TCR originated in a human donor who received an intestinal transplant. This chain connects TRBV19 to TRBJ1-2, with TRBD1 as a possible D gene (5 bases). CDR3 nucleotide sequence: TGTGCCAGTAGTATTCTCCCTATTACAGGCGGGACTAACTATGGCTACACCTTC. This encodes CASSILPITGGTNYGYTF.